The 17 T cell receptor beta chains listed next were all sequenced from one sample in a study of T cells in Graves' hyperthyroidism and ophthalmopathy. The investigators amplified TCR beta CDR3 regions from RNA transcripts. Researchers ran a first-round RT-PCR on the TCR CDR3 using the HTBI primer set. One entry per CDR3 protein results from TCRdb running MiXCR on the multiplex PCR reads. The table shows hundreds of thousands of distinct CDR3 sequences, with about 15% occurring only once. The specimen was blood. The source of these receptors is a woman between 45 and 65 years old with Graves' ophthalmopathy.

Ten or more counts support this clonotype. The rearrangement joins TRBV19 to TRBJ1-5, with 7 bases matching TRBD1. V lost 4 bases to trimming and J lost 2 bases; unmatched junction nucleotides: 5. CDR3 length equals 15 residues. Germline CDR1 reads LNHDA; CDR2 reads SQIVND (reference sequence). The CDR3 sequence: CASSTGTAGNQPQHF. CDR3 nucleotide sequence: TGTGCCAGTAGTACCGGGACAGCGGGCAATCAGCCCCAGCATTTT.

This clonotype was seen many times. The chain employs TRBV4-3 and TRBJ1-2, with a tentative D call TRBD1 (5 bases). Germline CDR1 LGHNA, CDR2 YSLEER. V was pared by 0 bases and J by 4 bases, with 9 bases between. CDR3 length: 14 amino acids. The CDR3 reads CASSQDSGTYGYTF. The CDR3 DNA reads as TGCGCCAGCAGCCAAGATTCAGGGACCTATGGCTACACCTTC.

This clonotype was found many times. This chain connects TRBV2 to TRBJ1-3; unclear D gene. V lost 7 bases to trimming and J lost 0 bases, with 4 bases between them. Germline assignment: CDR1 SNHLY and CDR2 FYNNEI. The CDR3 has 12 amino acids. CDR3 sequence (DNA): TGTGCCAGCATGCGCTCTGGAAACACCATATATTTT. It specifies CASMRSGNTIYF.

This clonotype was found many times. The V call is TRBV5-1, the J call TRBJ2-7, with no clear D. The CDR3 consists of 13 residues. V was cut by 4 bases and J by 3 bases, with 11 bases left in between. Germline CDR1 is SGHRS and CDR2 is YFSETQ. The CDR3 protein is CASSPQPLYEQYF. For the CDR3, the DNA is TGCGCCAGCAGCCCCCAACCACTCTACGAGCAGTACTTC.

This clonotype was seen repeatedly, ten times or more. The rearrangement uses TRBV5-1 and TRBJ2-5, with D tentatively TRBD1 (6 bases). The V end lost 5 bases, the J end lost 3 bases, and 11 bases lay between the germline ends. Germline CDR1 reads SGHRS; CDR2 reads YFSETQ. The CDR3 contains 13 residues. CDR3 sequence: CASRDPGEETQYF. CDR3 coding DNA: TGCGCCAGCAGGGACCCAGGGGAAGAGACCCAGTACTTC.

Worth noting for this clonotype: A junction boundary mismatches the germline segment, possibly from a read error. The chain couples TRBV4-2 to TRBJ2-1; D might be TRBD2 (6 bases). Looked up from germline, CDR1 is LGHNA and CDR2 is YNFKEQ. CDR3 length equals 17 residues. CDR3 in amino acids: CASSEDLARSRYNEQFF. DNA for the CDR3: TGTGCCAGCAGCGAAGACCTAGCGAGGAGCCGCTACAATGAGCAGTTCTTC.

This clonotype came up a few times. This rearrangement joins TRBV6-1 to TRBJ2-3, with no clear D. The CDR3 contains 15 residues. Germline V CDR1 and CDR2: MNHNS, SASEGT. Between the trimmed V and J ends, which lost 6 bases and 0 bases, there was a span of 13 bases. The CDR3 spells CASSPQEDSTDTQYF. DNA for the CDR3: TGTGCCAGCAGCCCCCAGGAAGACAGCACAGATACGCAGTATTTT.

Points on this clonotype: A much larger clonotype is one base distant, so this may be a read error. This chain uses TRBV6-2 or TRBV6-3 with TRBJ1-5; TRBD1 aligns across 7 bases. The CDR3 covers 14 residues. V shed 6 bases and J 3 bases; nucleotides not matched to a gene: 5. CDR1 and CDR2 from the germline V gene are MNHEY and SVGEGT. CDR3 nucleotide sequence: TGTGCCAGCAGGGTGGGACAGATCAATCAGCCCCAGCATTTT. Its protein product is CASRVGQINQPQHF.

This clonotype occurred many times. The chain employs TRBV20-1 and TRBJ1-1; tentative D call: TRBD1 (6 bases). Germline loops: CDR1 DFQATT, CDR2 SNEGSKA (reference sequence). Trimming removed 3 bases from V and 5 bases from J, with 22 bases in between. This CDR3 has 16 amino acids. CDR3 sequence reads: CSASGATQGLRTEAFF. The DNA for the CDR3 is TGCAGTGCTAGTGGGGCAACACAGGGTCTGAGGACTGAAGCTTTCTTT.

This rearrangement joins TRBV15 to TRBJ2-3; D could derive from TRBD1 or TRBD2 (5 bases each). CDR3 length: 17 residues. Trimming left V 0 bases short and J 1 base short, with 14 bases between. Germline values: CDR1 LNHNV, CDR2 YYDKDF (reference sequence). CDR3 sequence (DNA): TGTGCCACCAGCAGAGATGAGAGGGGCAAAGGCACAGATACGCAGTATTTT. As protein: CATSRDERGKGTDTQYF.

This clonotype showed up many times. The chain employs TRBV20-1 and TRBJ1-5; 10 bases are a match to TRBD1. Germline CDR1 is DFQATT and CDR2 is SNEGSKA (reference sequence). This CDR3 has 15 amino acids. The J segment lost 4 bases and the V segment lost 3 bases, leaving 6 bases of the junction unmatched. The CDR3 protein is CSASPGTGANQPQHF. For the CDR3, the DNA is TGCAGTGCTAGTCCCGGGACAGGGGCAAATCAGCCCCAGCATTTT.

This clonotype was observed at least ten times. The chain recombines TRBV11-1 with TRBJ2-5, with 9 bases fitting TRBD1. There are 14 residues in the CDR3. With V trimmed by 3 bases and J by 3 bases, 2 bases remained unmatched. The germline CDR1 and CDR2 sequences are SGHAT and FQDESV (reference sequence). In DNA, the CDR3 is TGTGCCAGCAGCTTTGGGACAGGGAAAGAGACCCAGTACTTC. Its protein is CASSFGTGKETQYF.

This clonotype was recorded many times. This chain links TRBV7-8 with TRBJ2-4; TRBD2 might be the D (5 bases). Germline V gene sequence: CDR1 SGHVS, CDR2 FQNEAQ. Between the trimmed V and J ends, which lost 2 bases and 0 bases, there was a span of 11 bases. The CDR3 length is 16 residues. Written as DNA, the CDR3 is TGTGCCAGCAGCTTAAGAGCCGGGGTAGCCAAAAACATTCAGTACTTC. This codes for CASSLRAGVAKNIQYF.

The table lists this clonotype with many counts. The chain carries TRBV7-9 and TRBJ2-3; D is possibly TRBD2 (5 bases). Germline CDR1 reads SEHNR; CDR2 reads FQNEAQ (reference sequence). There are 14 residues in the CDR3. V lost 4 bases to trimming and J lost 2 bases, with 10 bases between them. The CDR3 DNA reads as TGTGCCAGCAGCTCTAGCCGTACCACAGATACGCAGTATTTT. As protein: CASSSSRTTDTQYF.

This clonotype showed up many times. V usage is TRBV5-1 and J usage is TRBJ2-1; no clear D gene. Germline CDR1 reads SGHRS; CDR2 reads YFSETQ. V was shortened by 2 bases and J by 9 bases, with 21 bases between the two germline ends. CDR3 length: 16 amino acids. CDR3 region: CASSLRLVGSTSEQFF. The CDR3 DNA is TGCGCCAGCAGCTTACGCCTCGTTGGGTCTACAAGTGAGCAGTTCTTC. Together with reference TRBV5-1 and TRBJ2-1, the CDR3 gives the full variable domain: KAGVTQTPRYLIKTRGQQVTLSCSPISGHRSVSWYQQTPGQGLQFLFEYFSETQRNKGNFPGRFSGRQFSNSRSEMNVSTLELGDSALYLCASSLRLVGSTSEQFFGPGTRLTVL.

J is TRBJ2-2 and V is TRBV7-9; no reliable D call. V lost 5 bases and J 4 bases, leaving 11 bases between the germline ends. The length of the CDR3 is 14 residues. Per germline, CDR1 SEHNR and CDR2 FQNEAQ (reference sequence). CDR3 amino acids: CASSRSWGTGELFF. The CDR3 DNA follows: TGTGCCAGCAGCCGAAGTTGGGGCACCGGGGAGCTGTTTTTT. The entire variable domain, with the rest obtained from reference TRBV7-9 and TRBJ2-2, is as follows: DTGVSQNPRHKITKRGQNVTFRCDPISEHNRLYWYRQTLGQGPEFLTYFQNEAQLEKSRLLSDRFSAERPKGSFSTLEIQRTEQGDSAMYLCASSRSWGTGELFFGEGSRLTVL.

This clonotype occurred a few times. The chain links TRBV20-1 to TRBJ2-7, with a weak D call TRBD2 (5 bases). Trimming pared 3 bases from V and 7 bases from J, leaving 19 bases between. Germline-derived CDR1 and CDR2 are DFQATT and SNEGSKA (reference sequence). CDR3 length: 14 residues. CDR3 coding DNA: TGCAGTGCTAGTTCGGGGAACTCCCTTTATGAGCAGTACTTC. Its protein is CSASSGNSLYEQYF.